This T cell receptor (beta chain) was profiled in a study of T cells in Graves' hyperthyroidism and ophthalmopathy. Findings and caveats of the study: Blood samples included most of the expanded thyroid clonotypes exceeding 0.001.

Authors of the study amplified TCR beta CDR3 regions from RNA transcripts. First-round RT-PCR of the TCR CDR3 relied on the HTBI primer set. TCRdb reanalysed the multiplex PCR reads using MiXCR and keeps one entry per CDR3 protein. The sample lists a few hundred thousand distinct CDR3 sequences; around a fifth were seen once. Among ophthalmopathy patients, the Clinical Activity Score reached at least 3, the NOSPECS grade reached at least 4, and duration remained under 3 months. Remarks on this clonotype: The antigen is undetermined.

This CDR3 has 12 residues. Germline V lookup: CDR1 SEHNR, CDR2 FQNEAQ (reference sequence). Trimming removed 2 bases at V and 9 bases at J, with 10 bases between. Sequencing was carried out using blood. This receptor was taken from a woman between 70 and 85 years old with Graves' ophthalmopathy. The chain is built from TRBV7-9 and TRBJ2-5, with D perhaps given as TRBD1 or TRBD2 (6 bases each). The CDR3 sequence is CASSLNREAQYF. The CDR3 DNA follows: TGTGCCAGCAGCTTAAACAGGGAGGCCCAGTACTTC.